These 22 T cell receptor beta chains share one sample of origin, sequenced in a study of sequential checkpoint blockade in melanoma. Treatment of the sample: randomized to nivolumab then ipilimumab (arm A) or the reverse (arm B). The assay was immunoSEQ multiplex PCR, and TCRdb's table has in-frame clones only and misses some. The table records 31,000 or so clones, 75% to 90% of them present only once. Specimen: CD8+ T cells sorted from blood (inferred from file names), collected from a patient given nivolumab and ipilimumab in sequence. These receptors all come from a human donor with melanoma.

This rearrangement joins TRBV13 to TRBJ1-2, with TRBD1 matching 7 bases. CDR1 and CDR2 from the germline V gene are PRHDT and FYEKMQ (reference sequence). V lost 6 bases and J lost 4; bases outside the gene matches: 8. The CDR3 has 14 residues. The CDR3 nucleotides read TGTGCCAGCAGGAGACAGGGAGGTAGCTATGGCTACACCTTC. Protein: CASRRQGGSYGYTF.

The chain's CDR3 is CASSVGAGWSSYEQYF. The CDR3 coding sequence is TGTGCCAGCAGCGTAGGAGCCGGATGGAGCTCCTACGAGCAGTACTTC. The gene calls are TRBV9 and TRBJ2-7, with D unresolved. Germline lookup yields CDR1 SGDLS and CDR2 YYNGEE. CDR3 size: 16 residues. V was trimmed by 0 bases and J by 0 bases, leaving 13 bases between them. Using reference TRBV9 and TRBJ2-7 for the parts outside the CDR3, the full variable domain is DSGVTQTPKHLITATGQRVTLRCSPRSGDLSVYWYQQSLDQGLQFLIQYYNGEERAKGNILERFSAQQFPDLHSELNLSSLELGDSALYFCASSVGAGWSSYEQYFGPGTRLTVT.

The chain carries TRBV11-2 and TRBJ1-1; D perhaps matches TRBD1 (6 bases). Trimming left V 1 base short and J 4 bases short, with 10 bases between. The germline V gene encodes CDR1 SGHAT and CDR2 FQNNGV. The CDR3 totals 14 residues. Here the CDR3 DNA reads TGTGCCAGCAGCTTAGGGGGGCCTCTCACTGAAGCTTTCTTT. Translating gives CASSLGGPLTEAFF.

The chain recombines TRBV28 with TRBJ1-5; 8 positions match TRBD1. Trimming took 4 bases from V and 6 from J; bases not matched to a gene: 5. This CDR3 spans 14 amino acids. Germline V gene sequence: CDR1 MDHEN, CDR2 SYDVKM. Written as DNA, the CDR3 is TGTGCCAGCAGTTACCAGGGGGCGAGTCAGCCCCAGCATTTT. The encoded protein is CASSYQGASQPQHF.

The CDR3, as DNA: TGCGCCAGCAGCCAAGGAGTGGGAGCCTACGAGCAGTACTTC. This gives the protein CASSQGVGAYEQYF. The V gene is TRBV4-1, the J gene TRBJ2-7, with D possibly being TRBD2 (5 bases). Germline CDR1 reads MGHRA; CDR2 reads YSYEKL. Trimming stripped 1 base from V and 2 bases from J, with 9 bases between. The CDR3 is made up of 14 amino acids.

This clone has only a few counts. The genes are TRBV11-2 and TRBJ2-7; a weak D match, TRBD1 (6 bases). Germline CDR1 is SGHAT and CDR2 is FQNNGV. Trimming took off 3 bases at V and 4 bases at J, with 16 bases between the two ends. This CDR3 spans 15 amino acids. Written as DNA, the CDR3 is TGTGCCAGCAGCTTGATGCCAGGGGTTAGTTACGAGCAGTACTTC. This gives the protein CASSLMPGVSYEQYF.

The CDR3 loop reads CASSEAGPNTEAFF. As DNA, the CDR3 is TGTGCCAGCAGTGAGGCAGGGCCGAACACTGAAGCTTTCTTT. The V call is TRBV2, the J call TRBJ1-1; TRBD1 might be the D (5 bases). The CDR3 runs 14 residues. Germline V gene sequence: CDR1 SNHLY, CDR2 FYNNEI. V was pared by 3 bases and J by 1 base, with 9 bases between.

The rearrangement uses TRBV5-1 and TRBJ1-2; D ambiguous. This CDR3 has 15 residues. Trimming shortened V by 1 base and J by 3 bases, and 13 bases separated the two germline ends. The V gene's germline CDR1 is SGHRS and CDR2 YFSETQ. In DNA form, the CDR3 reads TGCGCCAGCAGCTTGTATCCGAGAAACGACTATGGCTACACCTTC. This translates into CASSLYPRNDYGYTF.

The chain carries TRBV5-4 and TRBJ2-1; TRBD2 aligns across 11 bases. CDR3 length: 15 amino acids. Germline V gives CDR1 SGHNT, CDR2 YYREEE (reference sequence). V lost 5 bases, J lost 5 bases, and 6 bases stayed unmatched. CDR3 protein: CASSYTSGGHNEQFF. The CDR3 region has the DNA TGTGCCAGCAGTTATACTAGCGGGGGACACAATGAGCAGTTCTTC. Full variable domain (rest looked up from reference TRBV5-4 and TRBJ2-1): ETGVTQSPTHLIKTRGQQVTLRCSSQSGHNTVSWYQQALGQGPQFIFQYYREEENGRGNFPPRFSGLQFPNYSSELNVNALELDDSALYLCASSYTSGGHNEQFFGPGTRLTVL.

The CDR3 is CASSYSDRVAYEQYF. In DNA form, the CDR3 reads TGTGCCAGCAGTTACTCGGACAGGGTGGCCTACGAGCAGTACTTC. The rearrangement joins TRBV6-5 to TRBJ2-7, with 8 bases lining up with TRBD1. This CDR3 comprises 15 residues. With 0 bases clipped from V and 2 bases from J, the junction kept 3 bases outside the gene matches. Germline V gives CDR1 MNHEY, CDR2 SVGAGI.

V and J are TRBV10-3 and TRBJ2-1; 11 nucleotides agree with TRBD2. From germline, CDR1 is ENHRY and CDR2 SYGVKD. V was clipped by 3 bases and J by 0 bases; unmatched bases: 10. The CDR3 runs to 19 residues. The CDR3 reads CAISDGSGRARASYNEQFF. The DNA for the CDR3 is TGTGCCATCAGTGACGGTAGCGGGAGGGCCCGAGCCTCCTACAATGAGCAGTTCTTC.

This chain links TRBV5-4 with TRBJ1-1; the D gene is possibly TRBD1 (5 bases). Germline CDR1 and CDR2: SGHNT and YYREEE (reference sequence). There are 17 residues in the CDR3. V lost 0 bases to trimming and J lost 1 base, with 16 bases between them. The CDR3: CASSLGASPRENTEAFF. CDR3 nucleotides: TGTGCCAGCAGCTTGGGGGCATCCCCCAGGGAGAACACTGAAGCTTTCTTT.

The CDR3 protein is CASREGLAIYEQFF. CDR3 nucleotides: TGTGCCAGCAGGGAAGGACTAGCAATATATGAGCAGTTCTTC. The chain carries TRBV10-3 and TRBJ2-1; 8 nucleotides line up with TRBD2. The germline gives CDR1 ENHRY, CDR2 SYGVKD. The CDR3 is 14 amino acids. Losses at the gene ends were 10 bases for V and 8 bases for J; bases not matched to a gene: 13.

The chain has TRBV7-2 and TRBJ2-2; no clear D. The V gene lost 5 bases and the J gene lost 4 bases, with 14 bases spanning the gap. CDR1 is SGHTA, CDR2 FQGNSA, per germline. This CDR3 spans 15 amino acids. The CDR3, as DNA: TGTGCCAGCAGCCCCTCATCCACTGGCACCGGGGAGCTGTTTTTT. Its translation: CASSPSSTGTGELFF.

The V gene is TRBV4-1, the J gene TRBJ2-5, with 9 positions matching TRBD1. The last part of the DNA fits TRBJ2-7 better; the J call may be wrong. The CDR3 consists of 15 residues. Germline V gene data show CDR1 as MGHRA and CDR2 as YSYEKL. For the CDR3, the DNA is TGCGCCAGCAGAACCTCGGGGACAGGGTATGACGAGCAGTACTTC. It yields the protein CASRTSGTGYDEQYF.

The CDR3 DNA reads as TGTGCCAGCAGTAGCGGGAGGGTAAACACCGGGGAGCTGTTTTTT. Its translation: CASSSGRVNTGELFF. The chain combines TRBV28 with TRBJ2-2; TRBD2 matches at 10 bases. CDR1 is MDHEN and CDR2 is SYDVKM in the germline V gene. CDR3 length: 15 amino acids. With 5 bases clipped from V and 2 bases from J, the junction kept 2 bases outside the gene matches.

This chain uses TRBV6-5 with TRBJ1-5, with a weak D call TRBD1 (5 bases). The CDR3 sequence is 13 residues long. V was shortened by 2 bases and J by 4 bases, with 6 bases between the two germline ends. Per germline, CDR1 MNHEY and CDR2 SVGAGI. CDR3 coding DNA: TGTGCCAGCAGTTACGGGGCAAATCAGCCCCAGCATTTT. Its protein is CASSYGANQPQHF.

This clone is medium-sized. This rearrangement joins TRBV7-9 to TRBJ2-5, with 9 bases fitting TRBD1. The trim removed 5 bases at V and 4 bases at J, leaving 2 bases unmatched. The CDR3 sequence is 13 residues long. The germline CDR1 and CDR2 sequences are SEHNR and FQNEAQ (reference sequence). CDR3 DNA sequence: TGTGCCAGCAGCGGACAGGGGAGAGAGACCCAGTACTTC. Translating it yields CASSGQGRETQYF.

Of note for this clone: This CDR3 is also generated by other DNA sequences in the sample. This rearrangement joins TRBV4-2 to TRBJ2-7; 8 bases map to TRBD1. The trim removed 1 base at V and 1 base at J, leaving 3 bases unmatched. The germline V gene has CDR1 LGHNA and CDR2 YNFKEQ. This CDR3 region has 15 residues. CDR3 DNA sequence: TGTGCCAGCAGCCAAGGAAGGGACAGGTCCTACGAGCAGTACTTC. This codes for CASSQGRDRSYEQYF.

This sequence joins TRBV14 and TRBJ2-1; D call uncertain. CDR1 SGHDN and CDR2 FVKESK come from the germline V gene. V was shortened by 2 bases and J by 3 bases, with 20 bases between the two germline ends. The CDR3 is made up of 18 amino acids. CDR3: CASSQSSRVHPLYNEQFF. In DNA form, the CDR3 reads TGTGCCAGCAGCCAATCAAGCCGGGTCCACCCCCTCTACAATGAGCAGTTCTTC.

The chain employs TRBV14 and TRBJ2-7; 7 bases match TRBD2. V lost 0 bases to trimming and J lost 6 bases; unmatched junction nucleotides: 8. The CDR3 spans 15 residues. Germline V gene sequence: CDR1 SGHDN, CDR2 FVKESK. In DNA, the CDR3 is TGTGCCAGCAGCCAAGATCTGGGAGGGTTCGCCGAGCAGTACTTC. This codes for CASSQDLGGFAEQYF.

The CDR3 spells CASSIDSYNTEAFF. CDR3 in DNA: TGTGCCAGTAGTATAGACAGTTATAACACTGAAGCTTTCTTT. The rearrangement links TRBV19 to TRBJ1-1; D gene unclear. The V and J ends lost 0 bases and 2 bases respectively, with 7 bases between them. This CDR3 has 14 residues. Germline V gene sequence: CDR1 LNHDA, CDR2 SQIVND (reference sequence). Looking up the rest from reference TRBV19 and TRBJ1-1 gives the full variable domain: DGGITQSPKYLFRKEGQNVTLSCEQNLNHDAMYWYRQDPGQGLRLIYYSQIVNDFQKGDIAEGYSVSREKKESFPLTVTSAQKNPTAFYLCASSIDSYNTEAFFGQGTRLTVV.